The text below deals with one T cell receptor beta chain. An amount of RNA that ranged from roughly 0.45 to 1 ug was reverse transcribed with random hexamers. Across 54 Vbeta and 13 Jbeta, immunoSEQ multiplex PCR amplified TCR beta CDR3. TCRdb itself ran the immunoSEQ multiplex PCR reads through MiXCR, one entry per CDR3 protein. The profile shows fewer than 200,000 distinct CDR3 sequences, 95% of them singletons. The data were taken from a study of CD8 T cells in Susac syndrome. FACS was used to enrich TEMRA cells, whereas the CD8+ and CD4+ T cells were obtained by negative isolation. The V gene's germline CDR1 is SGHDN and CDR2 FVKESK. The CDR3 covers 13 residues. Trimming pared 4 bases from V and 0 bases from J, leaving 7 bases between.

The clonotype comes from a human donor with multiple sclerosis. The chain recombines TRBV14 with TRBJ2-7, with D perhaps matching TRBD1 (5 bases). What was sequenced was CD8+ T cells from PBMCs. CDR3 in DNA: TGTGCCAGCAGCCGCAGGGACTCCTACGAGCAGTACTTC. This sequence encodes CASSRRDSYEQYF.